The entry below describes one T cell receptor (beta chain). The V end lost 0 bases, the J end lost 6 bases, and 16 bases lay between the germline ends. The CDR3 extends over 16 amino acids. The germline gives CDR1 SGHRS, CDR2 YFSETQ. This sample is part of a study of technical replicates of blood from several donors. Data came from immunoSEQ multiplex PCR; TCRdb stores just in-frame clones and leaves some out. This table holds approximately 15,000 clones, about nine tenths found once. This chain links TRBV5-1 with TRBJ2-1; D may be TRBD2 (5 bases). The origin of this receptor is a human donor in good health. Sequenced sample: PBMCs. The chain's CDR3 is CASSLDGIAGGNEQFF. As DNA, the CDR3 is TGCGCCAGCAGCTTGGATGGGATCGCGGGTGGCAATGAGCAGTTCTTC.